The sequence of this T cell receptor (beta chain) was determined in a study of T cell responses to AZD1222 COVID-19 vaccine. Study outcomes and limitations: Baseline seropositivity occurred in only a handful of AZD1222 recipients. There were mostly white British donors and more females than males, and clonal diversity was possibly underestimated.

The method was immunoSEQ multiplex PCR; TCRdb's version includes in-frame clones alone and lacks a portion of them. The table records 90,000 to 150,000 clones, 80% to 90% of them present only once. The length of the CDR3 is 18 residues. V lost 11 bases and J lost 4; bases outside the gene matches: 17. The germline V gene encodes CDR1 LNHNV and CDR2 YYDKDF (reference sequence). In regard to this clone: Its antigen is undetermined.

Sample: peripheral blood, taken on day 0 of AZD1222 vaccination. The genes are TRBV15 and TRBJ2-3; 14 nucleotides align to TRBD2. The clonotype comes from an adult in good health. CDR3 sequence reads: CAELPGTSGGLGADTQYF. CDR3 DNA: TGTGCCGAACTCCCCGGGACTAGCGGGGGCCTTGGGGCAGATACGCAGTATTTT.